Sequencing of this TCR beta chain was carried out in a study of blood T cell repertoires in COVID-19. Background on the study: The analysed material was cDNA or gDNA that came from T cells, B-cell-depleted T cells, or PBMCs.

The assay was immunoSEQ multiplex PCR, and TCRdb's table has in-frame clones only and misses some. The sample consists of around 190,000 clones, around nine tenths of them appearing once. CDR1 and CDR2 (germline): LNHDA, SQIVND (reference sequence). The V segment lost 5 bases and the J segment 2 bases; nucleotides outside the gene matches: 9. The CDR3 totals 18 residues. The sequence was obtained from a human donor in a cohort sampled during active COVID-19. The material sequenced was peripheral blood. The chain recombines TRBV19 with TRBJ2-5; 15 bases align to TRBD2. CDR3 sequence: CASSLGLAGGPWQETQYF. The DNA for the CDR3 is TGTGCCAGTAGTTTAGGACTAGCGGGGGGGCCATGGCAAGAGACCCAGTACTTC. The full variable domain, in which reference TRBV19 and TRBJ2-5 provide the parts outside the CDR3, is DGGITQSPKYLFRKEGQNVTLSCEQNLNHDAMYWYRQDPGQGLRLIYYSQIVNDFQKGDIAEGYSVSREKKESFPLTVTSAQKNPTAFYLCASSLGLAGGPWQETQYFGPGTRLLVL.